The present TCR beta chain was sequenced within a study of blood T cell repertoires in COVID-19. Across the study: Some COVID-19 samples were acute and others convalescent; all came from the United States, Italy and Spain. The analysed material was cDNA or gDNA that came from T cells, B-cell-depleted T cells, or PBMCs.

CDR1 is SNHLY and CDR2 is FYNNEI in the germline V gene. This CDR3 contains 12 residues. V lost 3 bases, J lost 5 bases, and 7 bases lay in between. Study processing details: By means of reference gene primer amplification, nucleated cell counts were estimated. The repertoire was sequenced with immunoSEQ multiplex PCR; TCRdb's copy has only in-frame clones and lacks some. The DNA gave D and trimming, while V, J and clone size come from that table. The table lists 60,000 or so clones, about 85% of them singletons, with 9.5% to 13% in the top ten. This chain uses TRBV2 with TRBJ1-2; D is unresolved. The TCR was taken from a human donor with acute or convalescent COVID-19. The donor label of this sample is uncertain. Sequenced input: peripheral blood. The CDR3 DNA follows: TGTGCCAGCAGTGAGTCGAGGTATGGCTACACCTTC. Protein product: CASSESRYGYTF. Drawing the rest from reference TRBV2 and TRBJ1-2, the complete variable domain is EPEVTQTPSHQVTQMGQEVILRCVPISNHLYFYWYRQILGQKVEFLVSFYNNEISEKSEIFDDQFSVERPDGSNFTLKIRSTKLEDSAMYFCASSESRYGYTFGSGTRLTVV.